What follows is one T cell receptor beta chain and its context. This entry belongs to a study of shared clonotypes between healthy human individuals. Data came from immunoSEQ multiplex PCR; TCRdb stores just in-frame clones and leaves some out. Of about 1.1 million clones in the sample, about four fifths are singletons; the top ten hold around 0.47%. Trimming pared 9 bases from V and 3 bases from J, leaving 23 bases between. The CDR3 length is 16 residues. Germline V gives CDR1 MNHEY, CDR2 SMNVEV (reference sequence). This sequence originates from a man aged 18 to 35 in good health. Some clones in this sample may be carry-over from other donors' samples. Sequenced: memory CD4+ T cells from PBMCs. Noted subset: CD45RA-negative fraction. The genes are TRBV27 and TRBJ1-1; D possibly corresponds to TRBD1 (6 bases). DNA for the CDR3: TGTGCCAGTCGTTCCTTTTGGGTAGGGGGATACACTGAAGCTTTCTTT. Its protein product is CASRSFWVGGYTEAFF.